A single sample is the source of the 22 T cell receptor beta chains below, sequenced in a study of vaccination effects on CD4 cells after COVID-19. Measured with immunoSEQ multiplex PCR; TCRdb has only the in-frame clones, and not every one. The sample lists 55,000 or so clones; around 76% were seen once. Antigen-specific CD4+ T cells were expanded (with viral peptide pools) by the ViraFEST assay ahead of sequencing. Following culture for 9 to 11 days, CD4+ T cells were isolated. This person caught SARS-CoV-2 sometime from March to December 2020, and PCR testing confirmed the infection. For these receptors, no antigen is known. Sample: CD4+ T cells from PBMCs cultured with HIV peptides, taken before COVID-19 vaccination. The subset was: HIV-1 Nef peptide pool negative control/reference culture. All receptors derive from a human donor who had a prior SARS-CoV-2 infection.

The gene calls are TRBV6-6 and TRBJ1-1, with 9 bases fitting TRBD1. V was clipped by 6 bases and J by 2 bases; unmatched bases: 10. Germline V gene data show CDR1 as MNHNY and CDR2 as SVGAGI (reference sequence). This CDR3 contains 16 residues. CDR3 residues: CASRLPRDRENTEAFF. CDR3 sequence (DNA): TGTGCCAGCAGACTCCCGCGGGACAGGGAAAACACTGAAGCTTTCTTT.

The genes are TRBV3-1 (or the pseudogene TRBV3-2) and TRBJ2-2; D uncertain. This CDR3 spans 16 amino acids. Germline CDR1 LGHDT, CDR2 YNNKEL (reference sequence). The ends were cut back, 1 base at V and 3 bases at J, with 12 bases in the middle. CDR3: CASSQGLLSYTGELFF. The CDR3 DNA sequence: TGTGCCAGCAGCCAAGGGCTCCTCAGCTACACCGGGGAGCTGTTTTTT.

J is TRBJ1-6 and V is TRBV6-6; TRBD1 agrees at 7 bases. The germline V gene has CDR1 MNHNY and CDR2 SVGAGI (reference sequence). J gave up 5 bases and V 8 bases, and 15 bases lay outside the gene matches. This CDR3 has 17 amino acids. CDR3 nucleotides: TGTGCCAGCTGTCGAATAGGGGGCGAAGGGGATAATTCACCCCTCCACTTT. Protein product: CASCRIGGEGDNSPLHF.

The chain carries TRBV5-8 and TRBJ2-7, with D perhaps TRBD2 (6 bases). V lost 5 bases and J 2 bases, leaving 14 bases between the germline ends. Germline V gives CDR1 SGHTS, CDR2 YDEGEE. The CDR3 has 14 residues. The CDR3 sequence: CASRLRGGPYEQYF. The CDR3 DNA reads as TGTGCCAGCAGGCTTCGGGGAGGTCCCTACGAGCAGTACTTC.

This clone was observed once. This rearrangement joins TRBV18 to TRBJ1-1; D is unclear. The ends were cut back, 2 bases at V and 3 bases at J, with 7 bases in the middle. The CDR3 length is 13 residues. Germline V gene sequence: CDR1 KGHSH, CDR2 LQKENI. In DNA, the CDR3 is TGTGCCAGCTCACCATCGGGCGACACTGAAGCTTTCTTT. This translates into CASSPSGDTEAFF. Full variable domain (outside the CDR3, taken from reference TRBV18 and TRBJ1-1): NAGVMQNPRHLVRRRGQEARLRCSPMKGHSHVYWYRQLPEEGLKFMVYLQKENIIDESGMPKERFSAEFPKEGPSILRIQQVVRGDSAAYFCASSPSGDTEAFFGQGTRLTVV.

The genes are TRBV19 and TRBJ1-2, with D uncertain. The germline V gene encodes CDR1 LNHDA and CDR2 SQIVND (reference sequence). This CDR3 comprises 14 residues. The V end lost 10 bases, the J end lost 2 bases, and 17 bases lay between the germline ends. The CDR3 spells CAIGNPGFNYGYTF. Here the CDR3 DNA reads TGTGCCATAGGGAACCCGGGCTTCAACTATGGCTACACCTTC.

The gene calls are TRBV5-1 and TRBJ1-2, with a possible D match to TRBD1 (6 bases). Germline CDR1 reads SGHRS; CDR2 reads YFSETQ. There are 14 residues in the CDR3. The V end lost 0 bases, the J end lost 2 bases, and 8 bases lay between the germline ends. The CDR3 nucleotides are TGCGCCAGCAGCTTGGGCGGACAGAACTATGGCTACACCTTC. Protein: CASSLGGQNYGYTF.

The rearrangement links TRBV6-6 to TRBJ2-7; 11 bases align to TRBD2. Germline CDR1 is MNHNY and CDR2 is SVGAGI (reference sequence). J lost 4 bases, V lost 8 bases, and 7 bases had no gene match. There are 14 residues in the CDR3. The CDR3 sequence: CASRTSGPPYEQYF. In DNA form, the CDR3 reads TGTGCCAGCCGGACTAGCGGGCCTCCTTACGAGCAGTACTTC.

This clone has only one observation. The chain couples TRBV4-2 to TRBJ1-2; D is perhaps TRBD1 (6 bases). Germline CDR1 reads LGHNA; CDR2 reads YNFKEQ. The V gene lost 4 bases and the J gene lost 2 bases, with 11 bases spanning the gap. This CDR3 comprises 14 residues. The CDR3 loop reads CASSPSGGNYGYTF. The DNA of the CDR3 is TGTGCCAGCAGCCCGTCGGGGGGCAACTATGGCTACACCTTC.

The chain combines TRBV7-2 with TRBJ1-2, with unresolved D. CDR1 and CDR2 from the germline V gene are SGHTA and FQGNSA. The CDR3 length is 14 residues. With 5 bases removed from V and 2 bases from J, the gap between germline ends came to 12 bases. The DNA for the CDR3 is TGTGCCAGCAGCAGGGAGGCAGAGAACTATGGCTACACCTTC. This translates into CASSREAENYGYTF.

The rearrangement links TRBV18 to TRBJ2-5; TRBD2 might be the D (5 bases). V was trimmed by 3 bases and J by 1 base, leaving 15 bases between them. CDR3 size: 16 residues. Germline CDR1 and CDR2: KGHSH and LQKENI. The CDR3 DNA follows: TGTGCCAGCTCACCGCAGTTTGCGGGTGGCCAAGAGACCCAGTACTTC. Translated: CASSPQFAGGQETQYF.

CDR3 nucleotide sequence: TGTGCCAGCAGTCCGCGAGAGGCCCAAGAGACCCAGTACTTC. It yields the protein CASSPREAQETQYF. J is TRBJ2-5 and V is TRBV6-5; D unclear. Looked up from germline, CDR1 is MNHEY and CDR2 is SVGAGI. The CDR3 runs 14 residues. V dropped 5 bases and J dropped 1 base, with 11 bases sitting between them.

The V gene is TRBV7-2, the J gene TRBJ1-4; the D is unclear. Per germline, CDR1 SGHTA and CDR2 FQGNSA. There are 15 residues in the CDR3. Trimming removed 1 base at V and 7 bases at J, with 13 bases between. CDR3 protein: CASSLVPDVTEKLFF. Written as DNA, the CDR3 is TGTGCCAGCAGCTTAGTCCCGGACGTGACTGAAAAACTGTTTTTT.

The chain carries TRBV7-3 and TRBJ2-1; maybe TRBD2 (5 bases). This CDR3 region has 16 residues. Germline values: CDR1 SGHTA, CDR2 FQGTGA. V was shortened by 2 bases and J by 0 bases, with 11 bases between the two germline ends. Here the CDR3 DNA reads TGTGCCAGCAGCTTAGAGGGATCTAGCTCCTACAATGAGCAGTTCTTC. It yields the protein CASSLEGSSSYNEQFF.

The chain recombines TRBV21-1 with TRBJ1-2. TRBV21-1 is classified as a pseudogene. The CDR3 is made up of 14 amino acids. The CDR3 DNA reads TGTGCCAGCAGCTACGGGGGGATTAACTATGGCTACACCTTC. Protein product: CASSYGGINYGYTF.

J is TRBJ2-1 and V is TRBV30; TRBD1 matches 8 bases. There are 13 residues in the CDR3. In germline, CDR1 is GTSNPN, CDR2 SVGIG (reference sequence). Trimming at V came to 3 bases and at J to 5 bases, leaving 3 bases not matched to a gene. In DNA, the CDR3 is TGTGCCTGGAGCAGGGACAGGAACAATGAGCAGTTCTTC. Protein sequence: CAWSRDRNNEQFF.

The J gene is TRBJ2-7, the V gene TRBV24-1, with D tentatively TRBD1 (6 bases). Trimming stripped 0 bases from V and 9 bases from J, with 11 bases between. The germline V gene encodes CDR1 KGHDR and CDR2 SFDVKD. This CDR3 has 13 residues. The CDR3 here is CATSDLLQGMQYF. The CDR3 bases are TGTGCCACCAGTGATTTGCTCCAGGGGATGCAGTACTTC.

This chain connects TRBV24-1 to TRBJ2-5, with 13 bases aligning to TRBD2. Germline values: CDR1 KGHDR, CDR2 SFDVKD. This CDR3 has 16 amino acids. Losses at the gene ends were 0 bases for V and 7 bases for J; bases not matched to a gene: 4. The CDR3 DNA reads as TGTGCCACCAGTGATTTGACTAGCGGGGGGGCAGGGACCCAGTACTTC. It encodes CATSDLTSGGAGTQYF.

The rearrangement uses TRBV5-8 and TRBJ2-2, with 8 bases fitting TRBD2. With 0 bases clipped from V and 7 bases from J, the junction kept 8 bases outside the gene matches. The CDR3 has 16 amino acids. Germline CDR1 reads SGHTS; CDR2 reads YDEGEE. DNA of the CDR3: TGTGCCAGCAGCTTGGCCGGGACTAGATATGTCGGGGAGCTGTTTTTT. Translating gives CASSLAGTRYVGELFF. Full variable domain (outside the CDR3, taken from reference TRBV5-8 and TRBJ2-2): EAGVTQSPTHLIKTRGQQATLRCSPISGHTSVYWYQQALGLGLQFLLWYDEGEERNRGNFPPRFSGRQFPNYSSELNVNALELEDSALYLCASSLAGTRYVGELFFGEGSRLTVL.

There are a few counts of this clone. The CDR3 sequence is CASSQRQGGNYGYTF. The CDR3 DNA sequence: TGTGCCAGCAGTCAAAGACAGGGAGGAAACTATGGCTACACCTTC. This sequence joins TRBV7-9 and TRBJ1-2, with 7 positions matching TRBD1. The length of the CDR3 is 15 residues. Per germline, CDR1 SEHNR and CDR2 FQNEAQ (reference sequence). J lost 2 bases, V lost 6 bases, and 9 bases had no gene match.

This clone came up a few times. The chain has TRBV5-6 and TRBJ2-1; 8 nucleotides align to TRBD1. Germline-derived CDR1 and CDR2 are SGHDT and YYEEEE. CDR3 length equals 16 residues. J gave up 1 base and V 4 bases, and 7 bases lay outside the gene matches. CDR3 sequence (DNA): TGTGCCAGCAGCCAGACCGGGACAGGATCCTACAATGAGCAGTTCTTC. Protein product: CASSQTGTGSYNEQFF. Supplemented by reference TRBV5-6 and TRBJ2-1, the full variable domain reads DAGVTQSPTHLIKTRGQQVTLRCSPKSGHDTVSWYQQALGQGPQFIFQYYEEEERQRGNFPDRFSGHQFPNYSSELNVNALLLGDSALYLCASSQTGTGSYNEQFFGPGTRLTVL.

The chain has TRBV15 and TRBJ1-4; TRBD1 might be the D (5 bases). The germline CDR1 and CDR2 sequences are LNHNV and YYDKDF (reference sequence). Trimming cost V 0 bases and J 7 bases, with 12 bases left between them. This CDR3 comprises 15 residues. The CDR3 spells CATSRDYRGTEKLFF. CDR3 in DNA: TGTGCCACCAGCAGAGATTATCGAGGGACTGAAAAACTGTTTTTT. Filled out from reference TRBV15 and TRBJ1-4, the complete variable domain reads DAMVIQNPRYQVTQFGKPVTLSCSQTLNHNVMYWYQQKSSQAPKLLFHYYDKDFNNEADTPDNFQSRRPNTSFCFLDIRSPGLGDTAMYLCATSRDYRGTEKLFFGSGTQLSVL.